A single sample gave rise to the 15 T cell receptor beta chains below, sequenced in a study of T cell changes during pregnancy in multiple sclerosis. Repertoires were generated with immunoSEQ multiplex PCR, while TCRdb's copy carries only in-frame clones and drops some. The sample gives 75,000 to 100,000 clones, roughly nine tenths of which show up once; approximately 2% is in the top ten. The source material was peripheral blood, sampled after pregnancy. These receptor sequences come from a female donor in good health, enrolled as a control in a pregnancy study.

The rearrangement joins TRBV4-1 to TRBJ2-3, with 12 bases lining up with TRBD2. CDR1 MGHRA and CDR2 YSYEKL come from the germline V gene. Trimming removed 0 bases from V and 3 bases from J; junction bases left unmatched: 4. The CDR3 consists of 17 residues. Here the CDR3 reads CASSQDPLAGGTDTQYF. In DNA form, the CDR3 reads TGCGCCAGCAGCCAAGATCCCCTAGCGGGGGGGACAGATACGCAGTATTTT.

The chain is built from TRBV2 and TRBJ2-7; possible D gene TRBD2, 6 bases. Germline V gives CDR1 SNHLY, CDR2 FYNNEI. CDR3 length: 13 amino acids. CDR3 nucleotides: TGTGCAGCCCGGGGGAGTTTGATCTACGAGCAGTACTTC. Translation: CAARGSLIYEQYF. The full variable domain, with the rest looked up from reference TRBV2 and TRBJ2-7, is EPEVTQTPSHQVTQMGQEVILRCVPISNHLYFYWYRQILGQKVEFLVSFYNNEISEKSEIFDDQFSVERPDGSNFTLKIRSTKLEDSAMYFCAARGSLIYEQYFGPGTRLTVT.

The V call is TRBV2, the J call TRBJ1-1; D is ambiguous. The CDR3 length is 14 residues. From germline, CDR1 is SNHLY and CDR2 FYNNEI. V lost 2 bases, J lost 5 bases, and 12 bases lay in between. The DNA for the CDR3 is TGTGCCAGCAGTGAACGCTTAGGGAGTACTGAAGCTTTCTTT. Translation: CASSERLGSTEAFF.

This chain links TRBV4-2 with TRBJ2-7; 13 bases align to TRBD2. Losses at the gene ends were 2 bases for V and 0 bases for J; bases not matched to a gene: 7. CDR1 LGHNA and CDR2 YNFKEQ come from the germline V gene. This CDR3 contains 18 residues. CDR3 sequence: CASSQSGTSGTFSYEQYF. CDR3 bases: TGTGCCAGCAGCCAATCTGGGACTAGCGGGACCTTCTCCTACGAGCAGTACTTC.

The CDR3 region has the DNA TGTGCCAGTACCCATACGACAGCTGGGGCCAACGTCCTGACTTTC. It yields the protein CASTHTTAGANVLTF. The chain uses TRBV19 and TRBJ2-6; D perhaps matches TRBD1 (5 bases). The CDR3 loop spans 15 amino acids. Deletions cut 7 bases from V and 2 bases from J, with 12 bases between. Germline values: CDR1 LNHDA, CDR2 SQIVND (reference sequence).

The J gene is TRBJ2-3, the V gene TRBV5-4; tentatively, D is TRBD2 (6 bases). Germline V gene lookup returns CDR1 SGHNT and CDR2 YYREEE (reference sequence). The CDR3 contains 13 residues. V shed 2 bases and J shed 10 bases, with 14 bases lying between them. CDR3 sequence (DNA): TGTGCCAGCAGCTTAATCGGGGGTAGCCCGCAGTATTTT. Translating gives CASSLIGGSPQYF. The full variable domain, completed using reference TRBV5-4 and TRBJ2-3, is ETGVTQSPTHLIKTRGQQVTLRCSSQSGHNTVSWYQQALGQGPQFIFQYYREEENGRGNFPPRFSGLQFPNYSSELNVNALELDDSALYLCASSLIGGSPQYFGPGTRLTVL.

The J gene is TRBJ2-2, the V gene TRBV5-1; TRBD1 aligns across 7 bases. CDR3 size: 15 residues. The trim removed 6 bases at V and 3 bases at J, leaving 8 bases unmatched. CDR1 is SGHRS and CDR2 is YFSETQ in the germline V gene. The CDR3 bases are TGCGCCAGCAAGTCTTCTCAGGGGGACACCGGGGAGCTGTTTTTT. This codes for CASKSSQGDTGELFF.

This clone has a handful of counts. CDR3 nucleotides: TGCGCCAGCTCCGACCAGGGGTTTGGAAACACCATATATTTT. This sequence encodes CASSDQGFGNTIYF. This chain connects TRBV5-1 to TRBJ1-3; a weak D match, TRBD1 (6 bases). V dropped 7 bases and J dropped 3 bases, with 14 bases sitting between them. CDR1 SGHRS and CDR2 YFSETQ come from the germline V gene. This CDR3 region has 14 residues.

This chain links TRBV30 with TRBJ1-5; D is possibly TRBD1 (5 bases). This CDR3 is 13 amino acids long. Trimming stripped 1 base from V and 7 bases from J, with 11 bases between. From germline, CDR1 is GTSNPN and CDR2 SVGIG (reference sequence). CDR3 amino acids: CAWSGGVEQPQHF. The CDR3 nucleotides are TGTGCCTGGAGTGGGGGGGTAGAGCAGCCCCAGCATTTT.

The chain is built from TRBV6-5 and TRBJ1-2, with 8 bases fitting TRBD1. The ends lost 6 bases at V and 8 bases at J; junction bases unmatched: 8. The length of the CDR3 is 13 residues. Germline V CDR1 and CDR2: MNHEY, SVGAGI. CDR3 residues: CASRTDRGQGYTF. DNA for the CDR3: TGTGCCAGCAGAACCGACAGGGGTCAGGGCTACACCTTC.

The V call is TRBV6-5, the J call TRBJ2-1; possibly TRBD1 for D (5 bases). CDR1 MNHEY and CDR2 SVGAGI come from the germline V gene. V lost 0 bases to trimming and J lost 5 bases, with 11 bases between them. This CDR3 is built from 15 residues. In nucleotides, the CDR3 is TGTGCCAGCAGTTACTCCCGACAGTTACACAATGAGCAGTTCTTC. It codes for CASSYSRQLHNEQFF.

V is TRBV27 and J is TRBJ2-7, with 7 bases that match TRBD1. The germline V gene encodes CDR1 MNHEY and CDR2 SMNVEV (reference sequence). CDR3 length equals 13 residues. J gave up 3 bases and V 5 bases, and 4 bases lay outside the gene matches. The CDR3 sequence is CASSRQGYYEQYF. The CDR3 nucleotides are TGTGCCAGCAGTCGACAGGGTTACTACGAGCAGTACTTC.

This chain uses TRBV6-5 with TRBJ1-2; the D gene is possibly TRBD1 (6 bases). V gave up 2 bases and J gave up 1 base, with 8 bases separating them. This CDR3 is built from 14 residues. Germline lookup yields CDR1 MNHEY and CDR2 SVGAGI. The CDR3 nucleotides are TGTGCCAGCAGTTACGTACAGGGTAACTATGGCTACACCTTC. Translating gives CASSYVQGNYGYTF.

This clone was recorded once. The chain couples TRBV18 to TRBJ1-1; 8 bases are a match to TRBD1. V trimming: 5 bases; J trimming: 3 bases; junction bases outside the gene matches: 2. Germline assignment: CDR1 KGHSH and CDR2 LQKENI. CDR3 length: 13 amino acids. This chain's CDR3 is CASSSTGDTEAFF. For the CDR3, the DNA is TGTGCCAGCTCATCGACAGGGGACACTGAAGCTTTCTTT.

J is TRBJ2-1 and V is TRBV18; 9 positions agree with TRBD1. Germline CDR1 is KGHSH and CDR2 is LQKENI. Trimming at V came to 3 bases and at J to 5 bases, leaving 5 bases not matched to a gene. This CDR3 is built from 15 residues. The CDR3 spells CASSPRQGGDNEQFF. In DNA, the CDR3 is TGTGCCAGCTCACCGCGACAGGGGGGGGACAATGAGCAGTTCTTC.